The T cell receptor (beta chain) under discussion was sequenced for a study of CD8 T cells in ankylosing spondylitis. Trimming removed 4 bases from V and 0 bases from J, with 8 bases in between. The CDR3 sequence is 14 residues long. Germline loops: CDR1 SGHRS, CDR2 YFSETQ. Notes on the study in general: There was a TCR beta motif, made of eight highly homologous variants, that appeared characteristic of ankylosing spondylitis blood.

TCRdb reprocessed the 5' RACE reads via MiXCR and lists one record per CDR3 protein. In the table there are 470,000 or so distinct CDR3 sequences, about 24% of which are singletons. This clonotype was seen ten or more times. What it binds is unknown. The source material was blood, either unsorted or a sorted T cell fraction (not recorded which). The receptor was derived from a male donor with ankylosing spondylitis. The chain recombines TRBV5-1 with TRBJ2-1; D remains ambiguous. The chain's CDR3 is CASSLGYSYNEQFF. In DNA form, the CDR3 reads TGCGCCAGCAGCCTGGGGTACTCCTACAATGAGCAGTTCTTC.